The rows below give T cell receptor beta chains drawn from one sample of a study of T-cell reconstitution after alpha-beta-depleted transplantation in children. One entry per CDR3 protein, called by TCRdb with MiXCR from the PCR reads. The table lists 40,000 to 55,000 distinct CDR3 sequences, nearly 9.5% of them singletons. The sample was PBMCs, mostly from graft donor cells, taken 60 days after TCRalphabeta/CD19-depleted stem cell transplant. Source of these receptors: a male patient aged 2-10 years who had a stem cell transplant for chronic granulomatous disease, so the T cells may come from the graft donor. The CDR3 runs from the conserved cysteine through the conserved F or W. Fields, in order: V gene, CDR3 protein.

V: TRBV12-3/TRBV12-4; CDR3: CASSLARGRETQYF
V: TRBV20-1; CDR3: CSVDSWISYNEQFF
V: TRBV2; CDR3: CASSEALRGNEQFF
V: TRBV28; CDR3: CASSLTGAYGYTF
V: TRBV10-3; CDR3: CAISFGGHYEQYF
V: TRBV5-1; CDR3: CASSLARGEAGANVLTF
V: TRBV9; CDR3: CASSVGLAGGPDTQYF
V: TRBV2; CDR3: CASLRRETQYF
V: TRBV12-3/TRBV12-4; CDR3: CAILSQKQYF
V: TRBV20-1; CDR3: CSASGLHEQYF
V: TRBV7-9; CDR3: CASSLSLVDTQYF
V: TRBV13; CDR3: CASSLILAYNEQFF
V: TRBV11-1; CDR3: CASTSNTGELFF
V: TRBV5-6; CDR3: CASSLEGGRGPYNEQFF
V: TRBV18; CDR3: CASSPTEGRNEKLFF
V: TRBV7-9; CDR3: CASSLSPNPYNEQFF
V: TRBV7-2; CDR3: CASSLASETQYF
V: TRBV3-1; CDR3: CASSQGGLAGGETQYF
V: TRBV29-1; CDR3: CSVSGAGKNTGELFF
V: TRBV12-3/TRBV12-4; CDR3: CASSFRGGGYAF
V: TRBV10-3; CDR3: CAISESHTGVNEQFF
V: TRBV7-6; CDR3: CASSFGQGNAEAFF
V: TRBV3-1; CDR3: CASSQTGTGAEKLFF
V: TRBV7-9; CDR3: CASSPGLADGEQFF
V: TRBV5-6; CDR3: CASSSGRRNTEAFF
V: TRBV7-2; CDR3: CASSLRPSGGNNEQFF
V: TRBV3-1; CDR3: CASSQGRGTFSSYEQYF
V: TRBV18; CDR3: CASSPRQISTDTQYF